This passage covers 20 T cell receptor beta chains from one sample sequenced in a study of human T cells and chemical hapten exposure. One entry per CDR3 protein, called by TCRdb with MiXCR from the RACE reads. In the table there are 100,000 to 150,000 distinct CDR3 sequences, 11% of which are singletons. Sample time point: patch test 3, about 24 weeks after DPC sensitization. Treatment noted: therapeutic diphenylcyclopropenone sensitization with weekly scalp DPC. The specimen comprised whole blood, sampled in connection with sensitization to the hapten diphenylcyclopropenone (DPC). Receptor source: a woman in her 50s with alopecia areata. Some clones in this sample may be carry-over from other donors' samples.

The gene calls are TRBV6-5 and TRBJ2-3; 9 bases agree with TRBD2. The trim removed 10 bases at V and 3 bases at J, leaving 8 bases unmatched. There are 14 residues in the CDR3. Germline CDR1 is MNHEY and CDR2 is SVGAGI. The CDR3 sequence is CATSGSGGTDTQYF. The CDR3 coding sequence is TGTGCCACAAGTGGGAGCGGGGGGACAGATACGCAGTATTTT.

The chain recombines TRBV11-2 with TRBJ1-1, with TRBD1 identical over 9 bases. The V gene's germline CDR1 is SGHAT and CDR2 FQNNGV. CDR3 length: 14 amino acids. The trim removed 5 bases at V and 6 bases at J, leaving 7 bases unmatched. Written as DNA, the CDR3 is TGTGCCAGCAGCCTTGACAGGGGGTACGCTGAAGCTTTCTTT. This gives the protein CASSLDRGYAEAFF.

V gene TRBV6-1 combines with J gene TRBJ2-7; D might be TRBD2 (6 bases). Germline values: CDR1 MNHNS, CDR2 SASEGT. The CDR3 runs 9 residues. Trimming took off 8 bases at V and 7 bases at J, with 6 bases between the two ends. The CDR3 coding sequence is TGTGCCAGCGGAGGGGAGCAGTACTTC. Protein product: CASGGEQYF.

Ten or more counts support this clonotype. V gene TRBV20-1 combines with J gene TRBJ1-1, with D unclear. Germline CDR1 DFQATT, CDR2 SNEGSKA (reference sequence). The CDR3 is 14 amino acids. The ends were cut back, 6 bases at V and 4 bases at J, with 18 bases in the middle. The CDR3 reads CSAPNPSRATEAFF. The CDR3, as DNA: TGCAGTGCCCCAAACCCCTCACGGGCCACTGAAGCTTTCTTT.

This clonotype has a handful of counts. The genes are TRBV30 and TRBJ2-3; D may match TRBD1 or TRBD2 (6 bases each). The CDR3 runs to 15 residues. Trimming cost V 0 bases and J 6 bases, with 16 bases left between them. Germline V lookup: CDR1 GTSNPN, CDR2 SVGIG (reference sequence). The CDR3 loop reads CAWSVGGSPTDTQYF. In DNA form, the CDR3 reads TGTGCCTGGAGTGTAGGGGGGAGTCCCACTGATACGCAGTATTTT.

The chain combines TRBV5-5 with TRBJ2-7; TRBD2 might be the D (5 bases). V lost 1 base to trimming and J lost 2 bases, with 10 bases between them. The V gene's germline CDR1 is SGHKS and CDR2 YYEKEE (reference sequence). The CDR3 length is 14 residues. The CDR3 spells CASSLTTGTYEQYF. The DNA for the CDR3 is TGTGCCAGCAGCTTGACTACGGGGACCTACGAGCAGTACTTC.

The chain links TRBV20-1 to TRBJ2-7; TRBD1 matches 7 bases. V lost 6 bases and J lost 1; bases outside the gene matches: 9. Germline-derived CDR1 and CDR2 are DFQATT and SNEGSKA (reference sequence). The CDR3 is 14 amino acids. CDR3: CSAYRQGRSYEQYF. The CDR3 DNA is TGCAGTGCGTACCGACAGGGTAGGTCCTACGAGCAGTACTTC.

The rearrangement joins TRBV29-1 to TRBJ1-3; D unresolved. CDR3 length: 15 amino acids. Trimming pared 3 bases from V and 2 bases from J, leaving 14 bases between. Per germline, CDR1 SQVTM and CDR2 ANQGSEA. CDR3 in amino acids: CSVDPPGETGNTIYF. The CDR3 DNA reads TGCAGCGTTGACCCCCCAGGCGAGACTGGAAACACCATATATTTT. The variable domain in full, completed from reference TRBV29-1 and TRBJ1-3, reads SAVISQKPSRDICQRGTSLTIQCQVDSQVTMMFWYRQQPGQSLTLIATANQGSEATYESGFVIDKFPISRPNLTFSTLTVSNMSPEDSSIYLCSVDPPGETGNTIYFGEGSWLTVV.

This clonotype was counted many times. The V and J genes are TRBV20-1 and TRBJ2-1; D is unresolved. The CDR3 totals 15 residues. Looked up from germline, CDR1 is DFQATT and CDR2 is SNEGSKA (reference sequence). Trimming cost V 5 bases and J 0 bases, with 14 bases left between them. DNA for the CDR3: TGCAGTGCTGGGCTCCTTCCCAGCTCCTACAATGAGCAGTTCTTC. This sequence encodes CSAGLLPSSYNEQFF.

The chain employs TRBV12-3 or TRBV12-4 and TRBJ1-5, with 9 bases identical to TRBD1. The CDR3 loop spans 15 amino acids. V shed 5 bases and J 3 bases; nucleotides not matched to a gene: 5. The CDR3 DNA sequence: TGTGCCAGCAGTCCTAGACAGGGGGACAATCAGCCCCAGCATTTT. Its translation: CASSPRQGDNQPQHF.

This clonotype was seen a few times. The CDR3 sequence: CASSSELYNEQFF. In DNA form, the CDR3 reads TGCGCCAGCAGCTCGGAACTCTACAATGAGCAGTTCTTC. This chain links TRBV5-1 with TRBJ2-1, with D unresolved. The germline V gene encodes CDR1 SGHRS and CDR2 YFSETQ. Trimming removed 3 bases at V and 3 bases at J, with 7 bases between. The CDR3 covers 13 residues.

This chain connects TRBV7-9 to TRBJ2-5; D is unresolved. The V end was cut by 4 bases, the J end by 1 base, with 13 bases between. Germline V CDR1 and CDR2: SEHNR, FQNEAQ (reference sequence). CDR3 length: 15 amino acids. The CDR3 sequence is CASSSPNLAQETQYF. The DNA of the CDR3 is TGTGCCAGCAGCTCCCCTAATTTGGCCCAAGAGACCCAGTACTTC.

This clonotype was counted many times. The CDR3 sequence: CSVQGEETQYF. The CDR3 DNA reads TGCAGCGTCCAGGGGGAAGAGACCCAGTACTTC. The genes are TRBV29-1 and TRBJ2-5, with TRBD1 identical over 7 bases. With 6 bases clipped from V and 3 bases from J, the junction kept 1 base outside the gene matches. CDR1 and CDR2 from the germline V gene are SQVTM and ANQGSEA. The CDR3 length is 11 residues.

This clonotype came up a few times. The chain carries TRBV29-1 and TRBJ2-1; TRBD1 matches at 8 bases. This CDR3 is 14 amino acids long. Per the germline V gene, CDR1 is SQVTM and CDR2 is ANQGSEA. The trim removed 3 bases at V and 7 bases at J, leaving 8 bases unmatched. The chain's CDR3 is CSVDVQGVKNEQFF. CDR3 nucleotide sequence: TGCAGCGTTGACGTACAGGGGGTCAAAAATGAGCAGTTCTTC.

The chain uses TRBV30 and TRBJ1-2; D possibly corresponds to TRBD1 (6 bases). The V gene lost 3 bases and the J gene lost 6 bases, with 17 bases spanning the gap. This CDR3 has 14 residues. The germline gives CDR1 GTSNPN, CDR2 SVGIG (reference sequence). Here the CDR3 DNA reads TGTGCCTGGAGCCGGGGGGCGCACAGAGATGGCTACACCTTC. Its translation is CAWSRGAHRDGYTF.

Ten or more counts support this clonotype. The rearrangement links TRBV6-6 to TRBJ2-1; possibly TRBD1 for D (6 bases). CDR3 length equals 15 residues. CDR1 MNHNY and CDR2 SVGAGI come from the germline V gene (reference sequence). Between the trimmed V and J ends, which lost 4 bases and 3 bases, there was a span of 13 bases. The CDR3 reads CASSWDTGLYNEQFF. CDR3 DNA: TGTGCCAGCAGTTGGGACACGGGCCTCTACAATGAGCAGTTCTTC.

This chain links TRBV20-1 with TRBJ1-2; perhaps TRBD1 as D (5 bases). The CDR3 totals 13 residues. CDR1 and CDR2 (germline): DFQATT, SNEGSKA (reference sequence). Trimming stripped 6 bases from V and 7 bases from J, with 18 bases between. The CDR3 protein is CSAGAGSLSGYTF. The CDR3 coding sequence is TGCAGTGCAGGGGCAGGGTCCTTATCTGGCTACACCTTC.

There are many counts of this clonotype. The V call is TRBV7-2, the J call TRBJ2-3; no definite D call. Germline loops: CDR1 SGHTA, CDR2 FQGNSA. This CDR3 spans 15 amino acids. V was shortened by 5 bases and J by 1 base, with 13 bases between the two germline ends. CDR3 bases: TGTGCCAGCAGCCTCCGATTTGGGGGCACAGATACGCAGTATTTT. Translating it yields CASSLRFGGTDTQYF. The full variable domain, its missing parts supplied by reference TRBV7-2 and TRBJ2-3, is GAGVSQSPSNKVTEKGKDVELRCDPISGHTALYWYRQSLGQGLEFLIYFQGNSAPDKSGLPSDRFSAERTGGSVSTLTIQRTQQEDSAVYLCASSLRFGGTDTQYFGPGTRLTVL.

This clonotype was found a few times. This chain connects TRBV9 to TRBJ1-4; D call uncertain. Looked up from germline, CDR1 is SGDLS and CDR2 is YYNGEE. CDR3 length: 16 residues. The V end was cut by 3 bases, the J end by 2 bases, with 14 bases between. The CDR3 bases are TGTGCCAGCAGCGAGGGCATTAGTGGGACTAATGAAAAACTGTTTTTT. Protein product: CASSEGISGTNEKLFF.

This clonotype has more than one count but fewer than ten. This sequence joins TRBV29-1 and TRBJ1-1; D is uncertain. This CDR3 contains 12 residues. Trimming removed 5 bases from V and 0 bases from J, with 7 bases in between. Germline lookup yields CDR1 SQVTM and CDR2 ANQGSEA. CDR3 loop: CSVIFLNTEAFF. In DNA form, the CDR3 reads TGCAGCGTTATCTTTCTGAACACTGAAGCTTTCTTT. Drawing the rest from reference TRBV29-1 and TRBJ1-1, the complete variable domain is SAVISQKPSRDICQRGTSLTIQCQVDSQVTMMFWYRQQPGQSLTLIATANQGSEATYESGFVIDKFPISRPNLTFSTLTVSNMSPEDSSIYLCSVIFLNTEAFFGQGTRLTVV.